These 8 T cell receptor beta chains were all obtained from the same sample, sequenced in a study of T cell repertoires in cytomegalovirus infection. Their recognized antigens are unknown. TCRdb reprocessed the reads with MiXCR, giving one entry per CDR3 protein. Of 830,000 or so distinct CDR3 sequences listed, approximately 32% are singletons. Sample: cultured CD8+ T cells from PBMCs, taken from culture after CMV antigen stimulation. The source of these receptors is a human donor in good health (CMV status not recorded). Some clones in this sample may be carry-over from other donors' samples.

The J gene is TRBJ2-1, the V gene TRBV10-3, with a weak D call TRBD2 (5 bases). This CDR3 spans 17 amino acids. Trimming stripped 6 bases from V and 7 bases from J, with 25 bases between. CDR1 is ENHRY, CDR2 SYGVKD, per germline. The CDR3 reads CAIRVSSIGRGLNEQFF. CDR3 in DNA: TGTGCCATCAGGGTCTCGTCAATTGGGCGAGGGTTAAATGAGCAGTTCTTC.

The rearrangement joins TRBV12-3 or TRBV12-4 to TRBJ2-1; 9 bases are shared with TRBD2. The CDR3 has 15 residues. Trimming took 1 base from V and 10 from J; bases not matched to a gene: 8. The CDR3 sequence is CASSLVGGGAREQFF. The CDR3 DNA reads as TGTGCCAGCAGTTTAGTTGGCGGGGGGGCCCGGGAGCAGTTCTTC.

This clonotype was seen once. The V and J genes are TRBV29-1 and TRBJ2-5; the match to TRBD2 covers 11 bases. V shed 3 bases, J shed 2 bases, and the junction held 8 bases outside the gene matches. Germline CDR1 is SQVTM and CDR2 is ANQGSEA. This CDR3 spans 16 amino acids. DNA of the CDR3: TGCAGCGTTGAGATCTTAGGGACTAGCGGACAAGAGACCCAGTACTTC. This encodes CSVEILGTSGQETQYF.

This clonotype has only a few counts. The J gene is TRBJ2-2, the V gene TRBV7-8, with D perhaps being TRBD1 or TRBD2 (6 bases each). The germline gives CDR1 SGHVS, CDR2 FQNEAQ. The CDR3 is 15 amino acids. Trimming cost V 4 bases and J 6 bases, with 15 bases left between them. CDR3 sequence reads: CASSYPRGRPGELFF. The CDR3 DNA reads TGTGCCAGCAGCTATCCCCGGGGGCGCCCCGGGGAGCTGTTTTTT.

CDR3 in DNA: TGCGCCAGCAGTGAAAGGACACCCGATGGCTACACCTTC. This codes for CASSERTPDGYTF. This chain joins TRBV10-2 and TRBJ1-2; a weak D match, TRBD1 (5 bases). In germline, CDR1 is WSHSY, CDR2 SAAADI. V dropped 3 bases and J dropped 6 bases, with 11 bases sitting between them. The CDR3 totals 13 residues.

The chain carries TRBV6-6 and TRBJ2-5; D gene ambiguous. The length of the CDR3 is 14 residues. Germline loops: CDR1 MNHNY, CDR2 SVGAGI (reference sequence). V lost 0 bases and J 5 bases, leaving 10 bases between the germline ends. The CDR3 coding sequence is TGTGCCAGCAGTTACTCAGACACGTGGGAGACCCAGTACTTC. Its translation is CASSYSDTWETQYF.

The V call is TRBV2, the J call TRBJ1-1; D gene unclear. CDR3 size: 10 residues. CDR1 is SNHLY, CDR2 FYNNEI, per germline. V was shortened by 8 bases and J by 5 bases, with 6 bases between the two germline ends. CDR3: CASVVTEAFF. CDR3 nucleotide sequence: TGTGCCAGCGTTGTAACTGAAGCTTTCTTT.

There are a few counts of this clonotype. The V call is TRBV12-3 or TRBV12-4, the J call TRBJ1-5, with D maybe TRBD1 (5 bases). With 7 bases removed from V and 4 bases from J, the gap between germline ends came to 17 bases. This CDR3 region has 15 residues. In DNA, the CDR3 is TGTGCCAGCAACCCGGGAGGGGCCTGGAATCAGCCCCAGCATTTT. Protein: CASNPGGAWNQPQHF.